Following are 3 T cell receptor beta chains from one sample sequenced in a study of T cells in Graves' hyperthyroidism and ophthalmopathy. It was RNA transcripts that yielded the amplified TCR beta CDR3 regions. An initial round of RT-PCR targeting the TCR CDR3 relied on the HTBI primer set. From the multiplex PCR reads, TCRdb called clonotypes with MiXCR, one entry per CDR3 protein. The table includes roughly 350,000 distinct CDR3 sequences, approximately 15% detected once. The sample comprised blood. Source of these receptors: a woman aged 25-40 years with Graves' hyperthyroidism.

This clonotype has at least ten counts. This chain uses TRBV28 with TRBJ2-7, with D possibly called TRBD1 or TRBD2 (5 bases each). Germline V CDR1 and CDR2: MDHEN, SYDVKM. The CDR3 extends over 15 amino acids. V lost 5 bases, J lost 6 bases, and 20 bases lay in between. The CDR3 spells CASSPPGPGVAEQYF. The CDR3 DNA is TGTGCCAGCAGTCCACCGGGACCAGGAGTGGCCGAGCAGTACTTC.

The CDR3 DNA is TGTGCCAGCAGCCCAACTAGCGGGAGTGGTGAGCAGTTCTTC. Protein: CASSPTSGSGEQFF. The chain carries TRBV7-9 and TRBJ2-1, with 11 bases lining up with TRBD2. J gave up 9 bases and V 5 bases, and 6 bases lay outside the gene matches. CDR1 is SEHNR and CDR2 is FQNEAQ in the germline V gene (reference sequence). CDR3 length equals 14 residues.

This clonotype was observed a few times. The gene calls are TRBV5-8 and TRBJ2-1; D perhaps matches TRBD2 (5 bases). This CDR3 has 13 residues. V dropped 2 bases and J dropped 9 bases, with 12 bases sitting between them. Germline-derived CDR1 and CDR2 are SGHTS and YDEGEE. CDR3 coding DNA: TGTGCCAGCAGCTTTTCTAGCATAGGTGAGCAGTTCTTC. Its protein product is CASSFSSIGEQFF.